These T cell receptor beta chains were read from a single sample in a study of cytomegalovirus exposure and HLA in healthy donors. Measured with immunoSEQ multiplex PCR; TCRdb has only the in-frame clones, and not every one. The sample shows about 160,000 clones, around 78% of them seen only once. The sequenced sample consisted of PBMCs. These receptors all stem from a woman aged 40 to 49 in good health and CMV-seronegative. CDR3s include the opening cysteine and the closing phenylalanine or tryptophan. The D gene is left open where the match is weak. For some rows the clone size is stated as once, few or many, or as a class when expanded; others skip it.

-	TRBJ1-1	TRBD1	TRBV28	15	CASLPGQGRNTEAFF	TGTGCCAGCTTACCGGGACAGGGGAGGAACACTGAAGCTTTCTTT
-	TRBJ2-7	TRBD1	TRBV30	12	CAWDRGYDEQYF	TGTGCCTGGGACAGGGGATACGACGAGCAGTACTTC
-	TRBJ2-7	-	TRBV2	16	CASSEEGGGNPYEQYF	TGTGCCAGCAGTGAAGAAGGCGGAGGGAATCCCTACGAGCAGTACTTC
few	TRBJ1-2	-	TRBV6-6	14	CASSSLPRSYGYTF	TGTGCCAGCAGTTCCCTCCCCAGATCCTATGGCTACACCTTC
-	TRBJ2-5	TRBD2	TRBV2	13	CASSRGLAREQYF	TGTGCCAGCAGCCGGGGACTAGCGCGAGAGCAGTACTTC
-	TRBJ2-1	TRBD2	TRBV13	15	CASSSLSGRYNEQFF	TGTGCCAGCAGCTCCCTTAGCGGGCGATACAATGAGCAGTTCTTC
-	TRBJ2-2	-	TRBV18	16	CASSPQGFAPTGELFF	TGTGCCAGCTCACCTCAGGGCTTTGCCCCGACCGGGGAGCTGTTTTTT
-	TRBJ2-7	-	TRBV27	13	CASGGGLDYEQYF	TGTGCCAGCGGGGGAGGACTCGACTACGAGCAGTACTTC
few	TRBJ2-1	TRBD2	TRBV18	16	CASSSTSGRAYNEQFF	TGTGCCAGCTCATCCACTAGCGGGAGGGCCTACAATGAGCAGTTCTTC
-	TRBJ2-7	TRBD1	TRBV15	16	CATSRGGTGSLDEQYF	TGTGCCACCAGCAGAGGGGGGACAGGGTCCCTCGACGAGCAGTACTTC
-	TRBJ1-4	-	TRBV7-9	15	CASSLDRTGNEKLFF	TGTGCCAGCAGCCTAGACCGGACGGGAAATGAAAAACTGTTTTTT
-	TRBJ1-5	TRBD1	TRBV10-3	16	CAISESSGTAYQPQHF	TGTGCCATCAGTGAGTCCTCCGGGACAGCCTATCAGCCCCAGCATTTT
few	TRBJ2-3	-	TRBV11-3	15	CASSPPLAPTDTQYF	TGTGCCAGCAGCCCCCCACTAGCCCCCACAGATACGCAGTATTTT
-	TRBJ2-5	TRBD2	TRBV28	15	CASSPVQAGGETQYF	TGTGCCAGCAGTCCAGTTCAGGCGGGAGGAGAGACCCAGTACTTC
once	TRBJ1-5	-	TRBV5-1	15	CASSLEVGAGQPQHF	TGCGCCAGCAGCTTGGAAGTGGGGGCAGGTCAGCCCCAGCATTTT
once	TRBJ2-3	-	TRBV9	14	CASSAGAGADTQYF	TGTGCCAGCAGCGCAGGGGCTGGGGCAGATACGCAGTATTTT
-	TRBJ1-5	-	TRBV7-9	13	CASSLETEQPQHF	TGTGCCAGCAGCTTAGAGACAGAACAGCCCCAGCATTTT
-	TRBJ1-5	TRBD1	TRBV7-9	15	CASSLGTGQGSRQHF	TGTGCCAGCAGCTTAGGGACAGGGCAAGGAAGCCGCCAGCATTTT
-	TRBJ2-1	TRBD2	TRBV5-1	18	CASSWLGLAGSSYNEQFF	TGCGCCAGCAGCTGGCTTGGGCTAGCGGGGAGCTCCTACAATGAGCAGTTCTTC
once	TRBJ1-3	-	TRBV5-1	17	CASSLLGPLLSGNTIYF	TGCGCCAGCAGCCTCCTGGGCCCCCTACTCTCTGGAAACACCATATATTTT
few	TRBJ1-1	-	TRBV28	15	CASSGTDRKDTEAFF	TGTGCCAGCAGCGGAACCGACAGGAAGGACACTGAAGCTTTCTTT
-	TRBJ2-3	-	TRBV5-1	12	CASRQGTDTQYF	TGCGCCAGCCGCCAGGGTACAGATACGCAGTATTTT
-	TRBJ2-1	TRBD2	TRBV28	15	CASTLSTSGSGEQFF	TGTGCCAGCACCTTATCGACTAGCGGGAGCGGTGAGCAGTTCTTC
-	TRBJ2-5	-	TRBV11-2	11	CASGPQETQYF	TGTGCCAGCGGGCCTCAAGAGACCCAGTACTTC